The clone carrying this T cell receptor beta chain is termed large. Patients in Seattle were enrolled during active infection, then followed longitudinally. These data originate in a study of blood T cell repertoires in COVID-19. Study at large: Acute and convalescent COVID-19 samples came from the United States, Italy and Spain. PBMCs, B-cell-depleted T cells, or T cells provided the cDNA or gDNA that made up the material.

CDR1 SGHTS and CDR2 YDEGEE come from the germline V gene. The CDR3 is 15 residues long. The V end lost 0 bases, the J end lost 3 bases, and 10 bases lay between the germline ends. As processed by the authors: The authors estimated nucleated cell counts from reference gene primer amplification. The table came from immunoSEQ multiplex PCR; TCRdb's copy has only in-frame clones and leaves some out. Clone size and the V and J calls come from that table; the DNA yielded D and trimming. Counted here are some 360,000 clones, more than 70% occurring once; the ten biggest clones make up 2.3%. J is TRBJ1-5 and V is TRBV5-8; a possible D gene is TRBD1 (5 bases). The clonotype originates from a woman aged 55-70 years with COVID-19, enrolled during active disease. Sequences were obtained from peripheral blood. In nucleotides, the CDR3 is TGTGCCAGCAGCTTGGGGGGACTGCACAATCAGCCCCAGCATTTT. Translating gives CASSLGGLHNQPQHF. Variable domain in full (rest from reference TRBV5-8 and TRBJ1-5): EAGVTQSPTHLIKTRGQQATLRCSPISGHTSVYWYQQALGLGLQFLLWYDEGEERNRGNFPPRFSGRQFPNYSSELNVNALELEDSALYLCASSLGGLHNQPQHFGDGTRLSIL.